This T cell receptor beta chain was retrieved from a study of T-cell memory formation after mild COVID-19. Constant-segment primers were used for 5'RACE, and the resulting TCR alpha and TCR beta cDNA libraries carried sample barcodes and UMIs. MiXCR, applied by TCRdb to the 5' RACE reads, yields one record per CDR3 protein. The sample holds about 470,000 distinct CDR3 sequences; roughly 25% are singletons and the top ten take 9.5% to 15%. Findings and limits, study-wide: The main location of contracting CD4+ clones was CM and EM, and that of contracting CD8+ clones was EMRA.

To note about this clonotype: As yet, its antigen is unknown.

The receptor's source is an adult woman who had mild COVID-19 (a few samples of this study predate the infection). Cell type and time point are not known. The sequencing sample was made of PBMCs or a T cell subset sorted from them (not recorded which).

The CDR3 DNA reads TGTGCCAGCTTGAGCGGGGGGGCGTCCTACAATGAGCAGTTCTTC. Translated, it gives CASLSGGASYNEQFF. V usage is TRBV4-2 and J usage is TRBJ2-1; 10 bases are a match to TRBD2. V lost 8 bases to trimming and J lost 1 base; unmatched junction nucleotides: 5. The CDR3 length is 15 residues. CDR1 LGHNA and CDR2 YNFKEQ come from the germline V gene.